The source of this TCR beta chain is a study of blood T cell repertoires in COVID-19 (dated by TCRdb to 2018 to 2020). Describing the broader study: Samples covering the acute and convalescent phases of COVID-19 were provided by collaborators in the United States, Italy and Spain. The prospective study material was composed of cDNA or gDNA derived from T cells, B-cell-depleted T cells, or PBMCs. The dataset comprised deeply sampled blood TCRbeta repertoires from subjects exposed to, actively infected with, or recovered from COVID-19. A freely available public database, intended as a resource for researchers studying the immune response to SARS-CoV-2, is where the repertoires were released. The samples were drawn from the first 160 participants of the ongoing ImmuneRACE study and from more than 1,000 subjects provided by 6 global collaborators. Nearly every sample came with metadata listing a de-identified subject ID, COVID-19 status, age in years and sex. Where available, HLA class I and class II types were obtained from metadata supplied by the sample provider rather than from assay-based typing.

Concerning this clone: Its recognized antigen is unknown. No much larger clone exists at a distance of one base, and base qualities are not known.

TCRbeta CDR3 regions were amplified from genomic DNA by means of the immunoSEQ Assay, a bias-controlled multiplex PCR. Regarding the original processing steps: Nucleated cell counts per sample were estimated from amplification of reference gene primers within the assay. To quantify the absolute abundance of each unique TCRbeta CDR3 rearrangement, sequence reads were collapsed and filtered. For each sample, productive Simpson clonality was calculated by taking the square root of Simpson's diversity index across productive rearrangements. Drawn from immuneACCESS, this table holds only the in-frame rearrangements with V and J called that TCRdb kept. Clones are partly lost; checked studies trace under half to an unresolved V gene and leave the rest unexplained. The V and J calls and clone size were taken over from that table, and D and trimming were inferred from the DNA. The sample table records over 150,000 clones; around 83% of these occur just once. Of the sample, roughly 13% is held by the ten largest clones.

What the study reported, not specific to this receptor: The amount of clinical and demographic metadata varied by source and participant and was provided uncurated.

The germline V gene gives CDR1 as SNHLY and CDR2 as FYNNEI. The CDR3 measures 18 amino acids from cysteine to phenylalanine. Only the CDR3 DNA is retained, 54 bases long and in frame from the first base. V lost 7 bases and J lost 6 bases, and the count of bases not matched to a germline gene is 20. The collaborating institutions used their own protocols to collect whole blood in K2EDTA tubes. Collaborator samples were shipped for TCRbeta analysis as frozen whole blood, isolated PBMCs, or DNA extracted from either sample type. This sequence was found in a human donor in a cohort sampled during active COVID-19. The sequenced sample was peripheral blood. The chain is encoded by TRBV2 joined to TRBJ1-5; the central 8 bases match TRBD1. The DNA is as follows: TGTGCCAGCACCTCGACAGGGGTTAAGTCGTATAAGGGTCAGCCCCAGCATTTT. Translated, it reads CASTSTGVKSYKGQPQHF.